This T cell receptor (beta chain) was retrieved from a study of blood T cell repertoires in COVID-19. Clinical history reported by participants formed the basis on which cohorts were assigned. A remark on this clone: The same CDR3 also results from other DNA sequences found in this sample.

CDR1 and CDR2 from the germline V gene are MNHEY and SVGAGI. J gave up 5 bases and V 2 bases, and 1 base lay outside the gene matches. CDR3 length: 13 amino acids. The assay was immunoSEQ multiplex PCR, and TCRdb's table has in-frame clones only and misses some. The repertoire holds about 310,000 clones, with 70% to 90% as singletons. Input material: PBMCs or T cells enriched from blood (not recorded which). The TCR originated in a man between 25 and 39 years old who had recovered from COVID-19. This chain connects TRBV6-5 to TRBJ1-2, with 8 bases lining up with TRBD1. CDR3 in DNA: TGTGCCAGCAGTTACCGACAGGGGTATGGCTACACCTTC. Protein: CASSYRQGYGYTF.